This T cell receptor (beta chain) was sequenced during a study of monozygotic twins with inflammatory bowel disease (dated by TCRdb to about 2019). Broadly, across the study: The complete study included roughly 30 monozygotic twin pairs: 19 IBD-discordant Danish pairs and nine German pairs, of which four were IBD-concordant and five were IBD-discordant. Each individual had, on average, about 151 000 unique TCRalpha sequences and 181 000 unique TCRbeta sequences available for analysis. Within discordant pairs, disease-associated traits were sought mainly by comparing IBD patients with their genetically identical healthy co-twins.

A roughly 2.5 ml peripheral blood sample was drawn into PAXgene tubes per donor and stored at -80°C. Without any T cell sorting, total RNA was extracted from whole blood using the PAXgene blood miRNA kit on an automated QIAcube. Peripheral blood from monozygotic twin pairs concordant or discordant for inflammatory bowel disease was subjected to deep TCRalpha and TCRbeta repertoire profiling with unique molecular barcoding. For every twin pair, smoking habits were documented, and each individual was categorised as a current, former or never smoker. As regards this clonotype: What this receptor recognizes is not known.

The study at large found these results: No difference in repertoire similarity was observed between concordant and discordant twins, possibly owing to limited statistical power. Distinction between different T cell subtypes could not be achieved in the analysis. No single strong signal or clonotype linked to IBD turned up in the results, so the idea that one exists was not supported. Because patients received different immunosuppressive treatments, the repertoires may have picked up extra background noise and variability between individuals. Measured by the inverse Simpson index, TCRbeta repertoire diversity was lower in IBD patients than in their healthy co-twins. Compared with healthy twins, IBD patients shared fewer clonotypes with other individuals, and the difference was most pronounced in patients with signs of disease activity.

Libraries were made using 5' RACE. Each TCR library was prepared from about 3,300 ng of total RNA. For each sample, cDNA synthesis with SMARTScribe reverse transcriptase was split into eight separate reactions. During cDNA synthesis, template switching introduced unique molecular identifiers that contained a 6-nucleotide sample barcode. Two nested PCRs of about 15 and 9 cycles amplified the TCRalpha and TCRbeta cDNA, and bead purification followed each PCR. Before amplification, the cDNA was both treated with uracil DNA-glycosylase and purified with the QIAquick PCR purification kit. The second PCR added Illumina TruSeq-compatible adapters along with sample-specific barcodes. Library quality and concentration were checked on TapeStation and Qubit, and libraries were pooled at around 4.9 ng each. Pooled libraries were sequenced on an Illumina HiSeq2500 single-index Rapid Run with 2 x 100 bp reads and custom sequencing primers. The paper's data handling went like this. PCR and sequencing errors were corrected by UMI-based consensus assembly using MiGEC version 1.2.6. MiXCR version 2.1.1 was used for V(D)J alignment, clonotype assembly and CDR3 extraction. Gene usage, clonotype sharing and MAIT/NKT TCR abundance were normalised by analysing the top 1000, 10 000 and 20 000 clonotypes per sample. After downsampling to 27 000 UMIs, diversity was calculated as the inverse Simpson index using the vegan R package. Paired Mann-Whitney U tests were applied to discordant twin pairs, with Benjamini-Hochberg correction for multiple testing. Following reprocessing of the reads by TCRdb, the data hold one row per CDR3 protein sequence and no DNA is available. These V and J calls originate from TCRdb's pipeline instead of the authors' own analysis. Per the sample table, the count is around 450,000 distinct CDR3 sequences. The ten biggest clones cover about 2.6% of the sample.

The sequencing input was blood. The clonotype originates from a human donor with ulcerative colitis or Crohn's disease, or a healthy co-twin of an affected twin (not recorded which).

The CDR3 region reads CASSSLRGWDTQYF. The V and J genes are TRBV7-3 and TRBJ2-3; without DNA, the TCRdb call of TRBD2 cannot be checked. There are 14 amino acids in the CDR3, from cysteine to phenylalanine inclusive. No DNA is listed. Via the germline V gene, CDR1 is SGHTA and CDR2 FQGTGA.